A selection of T cell receptor beta chains follows, all from one sample in a study of T-cell memory formation after mild COVID-19. TCRdb reprocessed the 5' RACE reads with MiXCR, giving one entry per CDR3 protein. Seen here are 200,000 to 250,000 distinct CDR3 sequences, 8% to 9.5% observed once, and the top ten hold under 25%. Sequenced input: PBMCs or a T cell subset sorted from them (not recorded which). The receptors were gathered from a man between 18 and 29 years old who had mild COVID-19 (a few samples of this study predate the infection). Cell type and time point are not known. Each CDR3 is given with its conserved first and last residue.

J: TRBJ2-1
V: TRBV9
CDR3: CASSVRDRSYNEQSF

J: TRBJ1-2
V: TRBV9
CDR3: CARLPRTATF

J: TRBJ2-7
V: TRBV7-2
CDR3: CASSLGPSGGAYEQYF

J: TRBJ2-1
V: TRBV20-1
CDR3: CSARQAQRGYNEQFF

J: TRBJ2-5
V: TRBV27
CDR3: CASSLATGGFVETQYF

J: TRBJ2-1
V: TRBV4-1
CDR3: CASSVGGVYNEQFF

J: TRBJ1-6
V: TRBV2
CDR3: CASSRQGDSPLHF

J: TRBJ2-2
V: TRBV4-1
CDR3: CASSPQANTGELFF

J: TRBJ1-2
V: TRBV12-3/TRBV12-4
CDR3: CASSLSAGRSYGYTF

J: TRBJ2-1
V: TRBV7-9
CDR3: CASSLAPEAYNEQFF

J: TRBJ1-1
V: TRBV4-1
CDR3: CASSQGPSGQRNTEAFF

J: TRBJ1-1
V: TRBV5-1
CDR3: CASSWVDRLNTEAFF

J: TRBJ2-3
V: TRBV7-2
CDR3: CASSLVWGGVRVTSTDTQYF

J: TRBJ1-1
V: TRBV6-5
CDR3: CASSYSALNTEAFF

J: TRBJ1-6
V: TRBV4-3
CDR3: CASSRGTGLESPLHF

J: TRBJ2-1
V: TRBV11-2
CDR3: CASSLSAMRDEQFF

J: TRBJ1-3
V: TRBV9
CDR3: CASTKRADGNTIYF

J: TRBJ1-5
V: TRBV28
CDR3: CASLSLLGQPQHF

J: TRBJ1-2
V: TRBV15
CDR3: CATSRDVGLLDGYTF

J: TRBJ1-1
V: TRBV12-3/TRBV12-4
CDR3: CASTKSPWFEAFF

J: TRBJ2-3
V: TRBV12-3/TRBV12-4
CDR3: CASSLSVQGTDTQYF

J: TRBJ2-3
V: TRBV7-3
CDR3: CASSAGGGESSTDTQYF

J: TRBJ1-4
V: TRBV6-1
CDR3: CASSEALGQGALGEKLFF

J: TRBJ1-1
V: TRBV7-6
CDR3: CASSLGQGFENTEAFF

J: TRBJ1-1
V: TRBV9
CDR3: CASSTGYGGRSTEAFF

J: TRBJ1-4
V: TRBV5-5
CDR3: CASSLDEVTGSEKLFF

J: TRBJ2-3
V: TRBV3-1
CDR3: CASSQGVQATQYF

J: TRBJ2-5
V: TRBV2
CDR3: CASRLRIRTQETQYF

J: TRBJ2-2
V: TRBV4-1
CDR3: CASSPPPGAAGELFF

J: TRBJ1-1
V: TRBV7-2
CDR3: CASSLGTGGWAEAFF

J: TRBJ2-7
V: TRBV6-5
CDR3: CATTRYLGQYEQYF

J: TRBJ2-5
V: TRBV6-6
CDR3: CASTQLPRGGETQYF

J: TRBJ1-2
V: TRBV18
CDR3: CASSPSGQGTRGYTF

J: TRBJ2-2
V: TRBV12-3/TRBV12-4
CDR3: CASSTTSGGGTGELFF

J: TRBJ2-5
V: TRBV20-1
CDR3: CSATGTGIDETQYF

J: TRBJ1-2
V: TRBV6-5
CDR3: CASSYDRVVGGYTF

J: TRBJ1-2
V: TRBV4-3
CDR3: CASSQDRGHGYTF

J: TRBJ2-1
V: TRBV10-3
CDR3: CAITIGPLEEQFF

J: TRBJ2-7
V: TRBV28
CDR3: CAAGRGPYEQYF

J: TRBJ2-5
V: TRBV5-4
CDR3: CASSLSGRLQETQYF

J: TRBJ1-6
V: TRBV15
CDR3: CATSRGGVASPLHF

J: TRBJ2-1
V: TRBV3-1
CDR3: CASSQGMGQATDNEQFF

J: TRBJ2-1
V: TRBV12-3/TRBV12-4
CDR3: CASSLNEQFF

J: TRBJ1-5
V: TRBV6-2/TRBV6-3
CDR3: CASRQSSWGPQHF

J: TRBJ2-3
V: TRBV12-3/TRBV12-4
CDR3: CASRGTSGSDTQYF

J: TRBJ2-3
V: TRBV27
CDR3: CASSAGQGRADTQYF

J: TRBJ2-7
V: TRBV6-2/TRBV6-3
CDR3: CASSYSSSTGGTYEQYF

J: TRBJ2-2
V: TRBV9
CDR3: CASSVDLGPTGELFF

J: TRBJ2-3
V: TRBV7-8
CDR3: CASTYSDTHTDTQYF

J: TRBJ2-7
V: TRBV20-1
CDR3: CSPLGGGIGEQYF

J: TRBJ1-2
V: TRBV3-1
CDR3: CASRKVGLGYTF